One and the same sample provided the 5 T cell receptor beta chains below, sequenced in a study of CD8+CD57+ T cells in acquired aplastic anemia. TCR beta VDJ and CDR3 profiling used genomic DNA as template. One entry per CDR3 protein results from TCRdb running MiXCR on the reads. Here the sample spans under 200,000 distinct CDR3 sequences, 40% to 60% being singletons. Patients chosen for sequencing had CD8+CD57+ cells that had expanded, as shown by flow cytometry. Sequencing was carried out using sorted CD4+, CD8+, or CD8+CD57+ T cells (not recorded which) from PBMCs. These TCRs come from a human donor with aplastic anemia.

The chain combines TRBV5-5 with TRBJ2-5; D might be TRBD1 (6 bases). The length of the CDR3 is 16 residues. V lost 0 bases, J lost 2 bases, and 14 bases lay in between. CDR1 is SGHKS and CDR2 is YYEKEE in the germline V gene (reference sequence). CDR3 amino acids: CASSLEGDRRQETQYF. CDR3 nucleotide sequence: TGTGCCAGCAGCTTGGAGGGCGACAGGCGTCAAGAGACCCAGTACTTC.

This clonotype has ten or more counts. The rearrangement links TRBV4-1 to TRBJ2-7; D gene uncertain. V lost 4 bases and J 1 base, leaving 8 bases between the germline ends. There are 13 residues in the CDR3. In germline, CDR1 is MGHRA, CDR2 YSYEKL. CDR3 region: CASSRLGSYEQYF. For the CDR3, the DNA is TGCGCCAGCAGCCGGCTAGGTTCCTACGAGCAGTACTTC.

This clonotype was recorded a few times. V and J are TRBV19 and TRBJ1-1; D may be TRBD1 (5 bases). Per the germline V gene, CDR1 is LNHDA and CDR2 is SQIVND (reference sequence). The CDR3 is 13 amino acids. Trimming pared 9 bases from V and 5 bases from J, leaving 16 bases between. DNA for the CDR3: TGTGCCAGCAGAAGGCAGGGAGGGACTGAAGCTTTCTTT. It yields the protein CASRRQGGTEAFF.

The chain links TRBV7-2 to TRBJ2-7; TRBD2 matches 8 bases. The CDR3 extends over 15 amino acids. Trimming cost V 2 bases and J 2 bases; bases outside gene matches: 5. Germline lookup yields CDR1 SGHTA and CDR2 FQGNSA. The CDR3 region has the DNA TGTGCCAGCAGCTTAACTCTTAGCGGGGCCTACGAGCAGTACTTC. Its protein product is CASSLTLSGAYEQYF.

This clonotype was seen ten or more times. The chain carries TRBV9 and TRBJ1-1, with D unresolved. The CDR3 extends over 13 amino acids. V lost 4 bases to trimming and J lost 7 bases, with 14 bases between them. The germline V gene has CDR1 SGDLS and CDR2 YYNGEE. CDR3 in DNA: TGTGCCAGCAGCCAAGTAGAGGAAGTTGAAGCTTTCTTT. Its translation: CASSQVEEVEAFF.